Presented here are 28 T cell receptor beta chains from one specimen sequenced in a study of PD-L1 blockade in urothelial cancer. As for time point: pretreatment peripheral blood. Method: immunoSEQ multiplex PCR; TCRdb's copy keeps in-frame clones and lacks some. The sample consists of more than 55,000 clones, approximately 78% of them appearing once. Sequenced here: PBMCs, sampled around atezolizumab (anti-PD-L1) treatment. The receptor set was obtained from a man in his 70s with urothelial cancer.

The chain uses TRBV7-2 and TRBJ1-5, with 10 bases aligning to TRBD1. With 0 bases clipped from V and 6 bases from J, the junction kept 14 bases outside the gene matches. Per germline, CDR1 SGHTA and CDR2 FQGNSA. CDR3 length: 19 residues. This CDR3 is CASSLARTGGTDRGQPQHF. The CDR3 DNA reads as TGTGCCAGCAGCTTAGCTAGGACAGGGGGAACGGATAGGGGTCAGCCCCAGCATTTT.

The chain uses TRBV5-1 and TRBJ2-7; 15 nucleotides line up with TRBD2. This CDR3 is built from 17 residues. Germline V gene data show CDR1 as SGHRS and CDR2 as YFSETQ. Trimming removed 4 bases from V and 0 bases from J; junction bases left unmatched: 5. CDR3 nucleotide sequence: TGCGCCAGCAGCCGGGGGACTAGCGGGAGGTACTCCTACGAGCAGTACTTC. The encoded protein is CASSRGTSGRYSYEQYF.

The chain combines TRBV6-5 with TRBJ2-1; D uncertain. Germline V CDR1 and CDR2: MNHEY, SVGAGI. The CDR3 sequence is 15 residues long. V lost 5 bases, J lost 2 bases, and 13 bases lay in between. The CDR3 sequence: CASSPLDGPYNEQFF. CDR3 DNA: TGTGCCAGCAGTCCGCTAGATGGCCCCTACAATGAGCAGTTCTTC.

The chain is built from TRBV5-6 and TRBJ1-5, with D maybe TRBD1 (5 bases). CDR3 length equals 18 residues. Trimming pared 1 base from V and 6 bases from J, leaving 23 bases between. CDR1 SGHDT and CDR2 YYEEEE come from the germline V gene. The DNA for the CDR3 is TGTGCCAGCAGCTTGATCGGGGGAGGTGGAGAGGTGGGTCAGCCCCAGCATTTT. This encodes CASSLIGGGGEVGQPQHF.

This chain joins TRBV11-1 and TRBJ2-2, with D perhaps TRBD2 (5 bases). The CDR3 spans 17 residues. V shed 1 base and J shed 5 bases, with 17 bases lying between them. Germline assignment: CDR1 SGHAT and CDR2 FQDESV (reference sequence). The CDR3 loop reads CASSLDPGFSGTGELFF. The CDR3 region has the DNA TGTGCCAGCAGCTTAGACCCGGGGTTTTCAGGAACCGGGGAGCTGTTTTTT. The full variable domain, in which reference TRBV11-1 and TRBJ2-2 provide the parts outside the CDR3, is EAEVAQSPRYKITEKSQAVAFWCDPISGHATLYWYRQILGQGPELLVQFQDESVVDDSQLPKDRFSAERLKGVDSTLKIQPAELGDSAMYLCASSLDPGFSGTGELFFGEGSRLTVL.

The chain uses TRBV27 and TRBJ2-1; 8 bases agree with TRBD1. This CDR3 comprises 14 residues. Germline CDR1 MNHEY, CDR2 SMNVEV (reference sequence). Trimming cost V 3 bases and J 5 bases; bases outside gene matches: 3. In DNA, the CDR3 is TGTGCCAGCAGTTTGGACAGGGACAACAATGAGCAGTTCTTC. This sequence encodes CASSLDRDNNEQFF.

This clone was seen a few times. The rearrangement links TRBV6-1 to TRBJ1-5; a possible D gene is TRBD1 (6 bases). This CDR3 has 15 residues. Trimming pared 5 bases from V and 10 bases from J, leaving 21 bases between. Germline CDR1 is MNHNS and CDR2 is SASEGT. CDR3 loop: CASSSPPGPGEPQHF. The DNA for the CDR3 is TGTGCCAGCAGTTCACCCCCGGGACCAGGGGAACCCCAGCATTTT.

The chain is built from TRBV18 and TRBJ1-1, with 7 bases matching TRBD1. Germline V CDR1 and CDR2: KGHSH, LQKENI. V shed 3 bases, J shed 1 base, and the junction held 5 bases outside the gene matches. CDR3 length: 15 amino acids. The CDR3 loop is CASSPDTGENTEAFF. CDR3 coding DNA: TGTGCCAGCTCACCCGATACAGGGGAGAACACTGAAGCTTTCTTT.

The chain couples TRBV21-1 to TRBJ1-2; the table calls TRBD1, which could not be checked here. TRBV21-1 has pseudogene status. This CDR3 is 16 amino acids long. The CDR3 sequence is CASSNDRGNNYHGYTF. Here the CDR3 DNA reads TGTGCCAGCAGCAATGACAGGGGAAACAACTATCACGGCTACACCTTC.

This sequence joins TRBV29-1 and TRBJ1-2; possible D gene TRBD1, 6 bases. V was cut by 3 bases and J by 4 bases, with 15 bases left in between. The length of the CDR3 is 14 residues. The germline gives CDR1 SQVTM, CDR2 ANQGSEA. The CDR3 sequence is CSVDSVQGSYGYTF. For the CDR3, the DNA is TGCAGCGTTGACAGCGTACAGGGAAGCTATGGCTACACCTTC.

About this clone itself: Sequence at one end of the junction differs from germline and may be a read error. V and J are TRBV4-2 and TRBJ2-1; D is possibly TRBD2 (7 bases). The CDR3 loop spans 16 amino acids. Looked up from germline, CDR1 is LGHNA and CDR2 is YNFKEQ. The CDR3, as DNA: TGTGCCAGCAGCGAAGAGGCTAGCGGAGAGGGGGATGAGCAGTTCTTC. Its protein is CASSEEASGEGDEQFF.

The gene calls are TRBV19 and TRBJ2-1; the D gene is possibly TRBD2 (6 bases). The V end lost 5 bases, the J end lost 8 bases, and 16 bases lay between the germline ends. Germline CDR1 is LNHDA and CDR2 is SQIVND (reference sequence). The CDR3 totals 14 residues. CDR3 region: CASSPFGGGDEQFF. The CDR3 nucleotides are TGTGCCAGTAGTCCTTTCGGAGGCGGGGATGAGCAGTTCTTC.

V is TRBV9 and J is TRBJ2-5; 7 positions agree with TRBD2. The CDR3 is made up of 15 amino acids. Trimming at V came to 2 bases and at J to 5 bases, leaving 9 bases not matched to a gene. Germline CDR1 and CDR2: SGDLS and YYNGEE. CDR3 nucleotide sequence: TGTGCCAGCAGCGTTGGGGGAGGGGCCGGGGAGACCCAGTACTTC. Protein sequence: CASSVGGGAGETQYF.

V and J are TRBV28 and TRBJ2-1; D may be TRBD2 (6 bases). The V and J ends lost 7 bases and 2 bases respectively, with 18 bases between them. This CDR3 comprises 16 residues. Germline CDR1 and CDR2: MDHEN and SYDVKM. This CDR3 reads CASTSRRAGTYNEQFF. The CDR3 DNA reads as TGTGCCAGCACTTCCCGGCGGGCGGGAACCTACAATGAGCAGTTCTTC.

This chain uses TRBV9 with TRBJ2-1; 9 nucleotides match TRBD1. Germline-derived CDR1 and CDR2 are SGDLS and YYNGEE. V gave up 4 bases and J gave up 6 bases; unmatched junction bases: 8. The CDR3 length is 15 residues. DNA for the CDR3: TGTGCCAGCAGCCCCGGCGGGACAGGGCTCAATGAGCAGTTCTTC. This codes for CASSPGGTGLNEQFF. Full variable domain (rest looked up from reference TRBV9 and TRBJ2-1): DSGVTQTPKHLITATGQRVTLRCSPRSGDLSVYWYQQSLDQGLQFLIQYYNGEERAKGNILERFSAQQFPDLHSELNLSSLELGDSALYFCASSPGGTGLNEQFFGPGTRLTVL.

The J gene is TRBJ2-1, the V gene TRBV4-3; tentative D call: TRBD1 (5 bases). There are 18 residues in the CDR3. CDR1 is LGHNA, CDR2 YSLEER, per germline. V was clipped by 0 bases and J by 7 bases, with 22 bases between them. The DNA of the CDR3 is TGCGCCAGCAGCCAAGATATTCCAGGGCCTTTGATTATTAATGAGCAGTTCTTC. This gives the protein CASSQDIPGPLIINEQFF.

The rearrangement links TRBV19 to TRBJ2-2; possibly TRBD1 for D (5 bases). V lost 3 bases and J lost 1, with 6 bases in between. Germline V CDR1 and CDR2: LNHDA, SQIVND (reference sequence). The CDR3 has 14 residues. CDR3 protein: CASSITGNTGELFF. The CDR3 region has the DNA TGTGCCAGTAGTATCACAGGGAACACCGGGGAGCTGTTTTTT.

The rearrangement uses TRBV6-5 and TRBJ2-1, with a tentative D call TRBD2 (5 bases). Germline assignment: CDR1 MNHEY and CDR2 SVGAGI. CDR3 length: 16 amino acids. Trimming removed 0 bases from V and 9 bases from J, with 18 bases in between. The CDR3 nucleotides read TGTGCCAGCAGTTACTCGTGGGGAGCCTCTCCGGTTGAGCAGTTCTTC. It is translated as CASSYSWGASPVEQFF.

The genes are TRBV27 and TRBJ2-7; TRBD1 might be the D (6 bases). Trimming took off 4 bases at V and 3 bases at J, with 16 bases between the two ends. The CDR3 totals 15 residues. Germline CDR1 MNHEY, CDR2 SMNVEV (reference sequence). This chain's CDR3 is CASSSSDSKYYEQYF. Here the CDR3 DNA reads TGTGCCAGCAGTTCCTCGGACAGTAAGTACTACGAGCAGTACTTC.

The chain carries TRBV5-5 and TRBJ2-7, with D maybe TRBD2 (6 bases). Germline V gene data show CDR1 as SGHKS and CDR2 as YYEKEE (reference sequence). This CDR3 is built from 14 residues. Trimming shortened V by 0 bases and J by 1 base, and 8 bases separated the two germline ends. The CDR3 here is CASSLGAGSYEQYF. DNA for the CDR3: TGTGCCAGCAGCTTGGGGGCGGGGTCCTACGAGCAGTACTTC.

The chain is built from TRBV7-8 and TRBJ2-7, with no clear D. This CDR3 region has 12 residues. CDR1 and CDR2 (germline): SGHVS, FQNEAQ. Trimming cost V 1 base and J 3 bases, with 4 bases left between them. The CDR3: CASSLVVYEQYF. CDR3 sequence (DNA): TGTGCCAGCAGCTTAGTAGTCTACGAGCAGTACTTC.

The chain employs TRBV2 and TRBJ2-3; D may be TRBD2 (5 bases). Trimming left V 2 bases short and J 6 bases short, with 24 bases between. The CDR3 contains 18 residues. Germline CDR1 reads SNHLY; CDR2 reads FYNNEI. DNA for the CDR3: TGTGCCAGCAGTGAAAGTGTGTCAGCCTTTGAACCGGGGGATACGCAGTATTTT. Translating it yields CASSESVSAFEPGDTQYF.

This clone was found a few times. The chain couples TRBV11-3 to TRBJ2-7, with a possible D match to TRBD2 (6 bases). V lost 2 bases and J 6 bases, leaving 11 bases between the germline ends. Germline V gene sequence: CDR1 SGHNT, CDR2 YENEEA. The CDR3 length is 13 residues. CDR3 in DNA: TGTGCCAGCAGCTTAATCGGGGGTCGCGAGCAGTACTTC. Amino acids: CASSLIGGREQYF.

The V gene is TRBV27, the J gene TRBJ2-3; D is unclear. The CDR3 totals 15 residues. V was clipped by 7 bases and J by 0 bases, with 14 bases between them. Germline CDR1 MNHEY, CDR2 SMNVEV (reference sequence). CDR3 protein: CASNPRSSSTDTQYF. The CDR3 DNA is TGTGCCAGCAACCCCAGGTCTTCGAGCACAGATACGCAGTATTTT.

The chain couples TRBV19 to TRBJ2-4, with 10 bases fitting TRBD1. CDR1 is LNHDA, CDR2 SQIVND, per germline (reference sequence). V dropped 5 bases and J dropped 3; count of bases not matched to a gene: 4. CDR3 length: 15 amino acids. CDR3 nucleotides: TGTGCCAGTAGTTGGACAGGGGGATACAAAAACATTCAGTACTTC. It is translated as CASSWTGGYKNIQYF.

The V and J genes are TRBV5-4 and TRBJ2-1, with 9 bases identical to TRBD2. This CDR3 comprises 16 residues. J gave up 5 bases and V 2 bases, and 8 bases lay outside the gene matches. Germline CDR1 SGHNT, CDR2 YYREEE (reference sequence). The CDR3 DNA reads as TGTGCCAGCAGCTTCGACGGACTAGCGAGCGACAATGAGCAGTTCTTC. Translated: CASSFDGLASDNEQFF.

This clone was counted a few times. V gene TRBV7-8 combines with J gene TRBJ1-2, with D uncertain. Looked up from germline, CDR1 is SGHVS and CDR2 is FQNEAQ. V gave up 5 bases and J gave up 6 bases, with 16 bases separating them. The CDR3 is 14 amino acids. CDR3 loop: CASSPTGVPHGYTF. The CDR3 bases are TGTGCCAGCAGCCCTACCGGGGTACCACATGGCTACACCTTC.

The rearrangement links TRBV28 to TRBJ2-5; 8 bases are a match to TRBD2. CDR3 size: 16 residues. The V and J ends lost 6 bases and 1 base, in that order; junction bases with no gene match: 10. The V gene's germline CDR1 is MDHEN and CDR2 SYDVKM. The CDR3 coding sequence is TGTGCCAGCAGCATGACCTCCAGCGGGGGCCAAGAGACCCAGTACTTC. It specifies CASSMTSSGGQETQYF.